This TCR beta chain was profiled in a study of early stage breast cancer tumors. Study context: Most invasive tumors, twelve of 16, were ER+/PR+/HER2-.

Each sample had two DNA replicates, around 0.53 ug blood or 1.5 ug tissue. Only in-frame clones appear in the TCRdb table, and some are missing; sequencing was by immunoSEQ multiplex PCR. This sample has approximately 31,000 clones, with 60% to 80% found just once. Sequenced input: breast tumor tissue. The TCR comes from a person between 30 and 45 years old with breast cancer.

In DNA, the CDR3 is TGCGCCAGCAGCCAAGACAGGGTGATAACTAATGAAAAACTGTTTTTT. Translation: CASSQDRVITNEKLFF. The chain couples TRBV4-1 to TRBJ1-4, with a tentative D call TRBD1 (5 bases). CDR3 length: 16 residues. The germline V and J ends were trimmed by 0 bases and 1 base, with 9 bases remaining between them. Germline V gene lookup returns CDR1 MGHRA and CDR2 YSYEKL.